The T cell receptor (beta chain) under discussion was sequenced for a study of CD8 T cells in Susac syndrome. For this clonotype: Its antigen is not identified.

Random hexamers primed reverse transcription of about 0.45 to 1 ug RNA. Across 54 Vbeta and 13 Jbeta, TCR beta CDR3 was amplified with immunoSEQ multiplex PCR. One entry per CDR3 protein results from TCRdb running MiXCR on the immunoSEQ multiplex PCR reads. The sample has hundreds of thousands of distinct CDR3 sequences, around 83% seen once. Study results and limitations: An acknowledgment was made by the study that its TCR sequencing and HLA analysis involved relatively few individuals.

The patients who served as multiple sclerosis controls were treatment-naive and had stable or active relapsing-remitting disease that fulfilled the revised McDonald criteria. FACS was used to enrich TEMRA cells, whereas the CD8+ and CD4+ T cells were obtained by negative isolation. Germline lookup yields CDR1 MNHEY and CDR2 SMNVEV (reference sequence). The CDR3 spans 13 residues. V was cut by 3 bases and J by 0 bases, with 5 bases left in between. The sample was CD8+ T cells from PBMCs. This sequence originates from a human donor with multiple sclerosis. This chain connects TRBV27 to TRBJ1-1; D unresolved. The CDR3 bases are TGTGCCAGCAGTTTTTCCCTGAACACTGAAGCTTTCTTT. This encodes CASSFSLNTEAFF.